This T cell receptor beta chain appears in the sequencing data of a study of T cells in women clearing cervical HPV infection. Study context: Cases were women with histologically confirmed HPV16-related CIN3 or worse, including a couple of invasive cancers. Case blood was drawn a median approximately 150 days after lesion detection.

HPV was found by MY09/MY11 PCR and dot-blot genotyping. The CDR3 extends over 16 amino acids. Germline V gives CDR1 KGHSH, CDR2 LQKENI. Some clones are missing from TCRdb's copy, which holds only in-frame ones; the method was immunoSEQ multiplex PCR. The sample table sets out about 35,000 clones. Notes on this clone: The read ends 3 residues shy of where the CDR3 ends; the end is completed using the germline J gene.

The chain uses TRBV18 and TRBJ1-2; D perhaps matches TRBD1 (5 bases). Sequencing was performed on blood buffy coat. The sequence was obtained from a woman between 18 and 69 years old with a cervical HPV16 infection that either progressed to CIN3+ or cleared (not recorded which). This CDR3 is CASSPAGTSVYNDYTF. The sequenced CDR3 bases are TGTGCCAGCTCACCGGCCGGGACTAGCGTTTACAATGAC.